This T cell receptor beta chain emerged from a study of T cell responses to AZD1222 COVID-19 vaccine. This CDR3 contains 16 residues. V was trimmed by 6 bases and J by 0 bases, leaving 15 bases between them. CDR1 and CDR2 from the germline V gene are LNHDA and SQIVND (reference sequence). Assay: immunoSEQ multiplex PCR; the TCRdb copy retains only in-frame clones and omits some. The sample has about 120,000 clones; roughly nine tenths are singletons. The chain joins TRBV19 to TRBJ1-3, with a weak D call TRBD1 (5 bases). The sample here was peripheral blood, taken on day 0 of AZD1222 vaccination. This clonotype originated in an adult in good health. The CDR3 loop reads CASSTGTEVSGNTIYF. DNA for the CDR3: TGTGCCAGTAGCACCGGGACCGAAGTCTCTGGAAACACCATATATTTT.